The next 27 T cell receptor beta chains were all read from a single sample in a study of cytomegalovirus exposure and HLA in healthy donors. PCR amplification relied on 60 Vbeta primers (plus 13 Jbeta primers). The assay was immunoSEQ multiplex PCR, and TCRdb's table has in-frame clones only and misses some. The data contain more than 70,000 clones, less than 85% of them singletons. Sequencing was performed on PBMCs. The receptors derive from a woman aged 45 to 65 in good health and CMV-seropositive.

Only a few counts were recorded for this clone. The chain's CDR3 is CASSVDRAGYTF. The CDR3 DNA is TGCGCCAGCAGCGTAGACAGGGCGGGCTACACCTTC. This chain connects TRBV5-1 to TRBJ1-2; TRBD1 aligns across 7 bases. Per the germline V gene, CDR1 is SGHRS and CDR2 is YFSETQ. Trimming removed 4 bases from V and 8 bases from J; junction bases left unmatched: 5. This CDR3 is 12 amino acids long.

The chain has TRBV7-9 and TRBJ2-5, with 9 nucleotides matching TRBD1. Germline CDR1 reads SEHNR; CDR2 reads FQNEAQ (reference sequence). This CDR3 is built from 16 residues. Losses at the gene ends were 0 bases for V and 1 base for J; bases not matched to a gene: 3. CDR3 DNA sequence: TGTGCCAGCAGCTTAGCCGGGGGACAGGGCCAAGAGACCCAGTACTTC. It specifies CASSLAGGQGQETQYF.

In DNA, the CDR3 is TGTGCCAGCAGTTACTCGAGCGGGAGCTCCTACGAGCAGTACTTC. Residues: CASSYSSGSSYEQYF. The rearrangement uses TRBV6-5 and TRBJ2-7, with 8 bases lining up with TRBD2. With V trimmed by 0 bases and J by 0 bases, 1 base remained unmatched. CDR3 size: 15 residues. The germline CDR1 and CDR2 sequences are MNHEY and SVGAGI.

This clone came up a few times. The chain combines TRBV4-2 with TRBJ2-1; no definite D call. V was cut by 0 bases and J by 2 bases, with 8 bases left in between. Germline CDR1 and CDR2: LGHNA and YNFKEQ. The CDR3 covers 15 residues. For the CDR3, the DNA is TGTGCCAGCAGCCAAGATGAGATGGCCTACAATGAGCAGTTCTTC. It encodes CASSQDEMAYNEQFF.

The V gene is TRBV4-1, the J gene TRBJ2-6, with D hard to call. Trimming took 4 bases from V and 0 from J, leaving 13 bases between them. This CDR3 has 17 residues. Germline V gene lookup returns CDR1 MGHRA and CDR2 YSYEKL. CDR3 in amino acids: CASSPQTDGSGANVLTF. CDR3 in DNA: TGCGCCAGCAGCCCCCAAACAGATGGCTCTGGGGCCAACGTCCTGACTTTC.

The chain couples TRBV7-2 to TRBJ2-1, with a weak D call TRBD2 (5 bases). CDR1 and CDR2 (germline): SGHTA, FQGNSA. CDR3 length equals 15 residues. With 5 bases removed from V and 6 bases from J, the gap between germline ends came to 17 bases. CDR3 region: CASSLRRGEPNEQFF. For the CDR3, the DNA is TGTGCCAGCAGCCTAAGGCGTGGGGAGCCCAATGAGCAGTTCTTC.

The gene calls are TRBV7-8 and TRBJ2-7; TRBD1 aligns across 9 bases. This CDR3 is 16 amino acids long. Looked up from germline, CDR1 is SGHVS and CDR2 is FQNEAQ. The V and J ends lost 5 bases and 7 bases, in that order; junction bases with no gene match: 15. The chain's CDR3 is CASSRASGTGLPEQYF. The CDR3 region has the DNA TGTGCCAGCAGCCGGGCGTCTGGGACAGGGTTGCCTGAGCAGTACTTC.

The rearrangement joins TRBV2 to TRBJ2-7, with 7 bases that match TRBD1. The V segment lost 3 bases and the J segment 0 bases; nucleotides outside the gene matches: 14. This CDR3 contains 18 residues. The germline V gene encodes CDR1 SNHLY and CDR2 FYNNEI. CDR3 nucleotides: TGTGCCAGCAGTGATAGGGGACAGCAATTCTCTAGCTCCTACGAGCAGTACTTC. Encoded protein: CASSDRGQQFSSSYEQYF.

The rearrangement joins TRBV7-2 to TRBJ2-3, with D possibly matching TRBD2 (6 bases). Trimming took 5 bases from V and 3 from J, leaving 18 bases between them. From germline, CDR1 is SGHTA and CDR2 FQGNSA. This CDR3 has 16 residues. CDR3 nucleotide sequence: TGTGCCAGCAGCCACTGGACTACGAGTTTGACAGATACGCAGTATTTT. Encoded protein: CASSHWTTSLTDTQYF.

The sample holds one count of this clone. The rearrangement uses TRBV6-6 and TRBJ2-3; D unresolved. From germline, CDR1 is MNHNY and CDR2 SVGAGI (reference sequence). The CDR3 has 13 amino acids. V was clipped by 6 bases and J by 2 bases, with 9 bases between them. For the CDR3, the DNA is TGTGCCAGCAGGGCTACTATCACAGATACGCAGTATTTT. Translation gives CASRATITDTQYF.

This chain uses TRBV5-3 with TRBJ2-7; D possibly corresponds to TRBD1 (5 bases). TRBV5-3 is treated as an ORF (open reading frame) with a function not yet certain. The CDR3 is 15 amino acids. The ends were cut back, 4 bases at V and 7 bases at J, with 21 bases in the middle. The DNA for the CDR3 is TGTGCCAGAAGCCCCGTGGCAGGCCAGGGCCAGGAGCAGTACTTC. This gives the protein CARSPVAGQGQEQYF.

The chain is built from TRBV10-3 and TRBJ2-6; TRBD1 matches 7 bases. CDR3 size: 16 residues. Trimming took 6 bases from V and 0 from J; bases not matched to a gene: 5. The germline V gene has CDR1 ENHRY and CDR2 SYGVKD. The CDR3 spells CAIRGQLISGANVLTF. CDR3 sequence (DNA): TGTGCCATCAGGGGACAGCTGATCTCTGGGGCCAACGTCCTGACTTTC.

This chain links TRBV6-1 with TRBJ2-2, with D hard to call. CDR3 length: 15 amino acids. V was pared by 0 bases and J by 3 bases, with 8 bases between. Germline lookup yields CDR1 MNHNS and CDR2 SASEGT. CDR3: CASSEAYADTGELFF. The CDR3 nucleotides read TGTGCCAGCAGTGAAGCTTATGCGGACACCGGGGAGCTGTTTTTT.

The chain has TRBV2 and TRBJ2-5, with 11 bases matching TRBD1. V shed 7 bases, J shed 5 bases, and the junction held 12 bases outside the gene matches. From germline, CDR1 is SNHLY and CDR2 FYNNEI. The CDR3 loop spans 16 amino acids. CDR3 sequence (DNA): TGTGCCAGCACCCCGATGGGGACAGGGGGATCCGAGACCCAGTACTTC. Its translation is CASTPMGTGGSETQYF.

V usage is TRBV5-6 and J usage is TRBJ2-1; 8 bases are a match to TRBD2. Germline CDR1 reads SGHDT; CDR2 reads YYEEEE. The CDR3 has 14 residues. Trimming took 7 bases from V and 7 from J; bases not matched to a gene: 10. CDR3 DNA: TGTGCCAGCTCCCGGGGGGGAGTAATAAATGAGCAGTTCTTC. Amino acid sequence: CASSRGGVINEQFF.

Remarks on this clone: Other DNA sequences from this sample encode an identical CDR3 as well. Here the CDR3 reads CASSLGQGGEKLFF. The CDR3, as DNA: TGCGCCAGCAGCTTGGGACAGGGTGGGGAAAAACTGTTTTTT. The gene calls are TRBV5-1 and TRBJ1-4, with 7 nucleotides matching TRBD1. The J segment lost 8 bases and the V segment lost 0 bases, leaving 4 bases of the junction unmatched. Per the germline V gene, CDR1 is SGHRS and CDR2 is YFSETQ. The CDR3 contains 14 residues.

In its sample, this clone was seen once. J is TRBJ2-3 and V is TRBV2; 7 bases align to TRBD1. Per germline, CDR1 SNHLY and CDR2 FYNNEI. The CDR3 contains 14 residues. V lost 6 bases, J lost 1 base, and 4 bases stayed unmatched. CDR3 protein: CASSSGTGTDTQYF. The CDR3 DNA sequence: TGTGCCAGCAGCTCCGGGACAGGCACAGATACGCAGTATTTT. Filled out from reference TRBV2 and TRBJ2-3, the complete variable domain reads EPEVTQTPSHQVTQMGQEVILRCVPISNHLYFYWYRQILGQKVEFLVSFYNNEISEKSEIFDDQFSVERPDGSNFTLKIRSTKLEDSAMYFCASSSGTGTDTQYFGPGTRLTVL.

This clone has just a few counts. CDR3 bases: TGTGCCTGGAGTGCGTCGGCTAACTATGGCTACACCTTC. Its protein is CAWSASANYGYTF. V is TRBV30 and J is TRBJ1-2; D not certain. V was cut by 1 base and J by 0 bases, with 6 bases left in between. Germline CDR1 and CDR2: GTSNPN and SVGIG (reference sequence). The CDR3 is made up of 13 amino acids.

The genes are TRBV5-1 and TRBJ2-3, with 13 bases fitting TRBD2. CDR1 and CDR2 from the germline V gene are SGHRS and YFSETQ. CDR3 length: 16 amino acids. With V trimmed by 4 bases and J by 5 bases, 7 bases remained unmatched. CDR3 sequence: CASSRSGTSGVDTQYF. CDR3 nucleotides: TGCGCCAGCAGCAGGTCCGGGACTAGCGGGGTAGATACGCAGTATTTT.

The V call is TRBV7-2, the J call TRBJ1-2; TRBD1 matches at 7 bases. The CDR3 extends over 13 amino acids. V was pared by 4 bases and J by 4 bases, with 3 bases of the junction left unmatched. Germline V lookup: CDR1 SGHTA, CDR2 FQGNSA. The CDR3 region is CASSSGQTYGYTF. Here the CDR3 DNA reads TGTGCCAGCAGCTCGGGACAGACCTATGGCTACACCTTC.

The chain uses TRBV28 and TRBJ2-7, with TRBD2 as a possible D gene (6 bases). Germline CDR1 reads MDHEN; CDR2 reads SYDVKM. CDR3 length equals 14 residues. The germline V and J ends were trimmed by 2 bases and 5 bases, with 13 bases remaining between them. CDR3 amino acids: CASSLLTSRHEQYF. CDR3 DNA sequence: TGTGCCAGCAGTTTACTTACTAGCAGACACGAGCAGTACTTC.

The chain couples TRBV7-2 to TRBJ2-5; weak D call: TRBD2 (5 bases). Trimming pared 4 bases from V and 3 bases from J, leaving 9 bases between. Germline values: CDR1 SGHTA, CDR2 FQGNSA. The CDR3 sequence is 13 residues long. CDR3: CASSSNSEETQYF. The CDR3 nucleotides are TGTGCCAGCAGCTCAAATAGCGAAGAGACCCAGTACTTC.

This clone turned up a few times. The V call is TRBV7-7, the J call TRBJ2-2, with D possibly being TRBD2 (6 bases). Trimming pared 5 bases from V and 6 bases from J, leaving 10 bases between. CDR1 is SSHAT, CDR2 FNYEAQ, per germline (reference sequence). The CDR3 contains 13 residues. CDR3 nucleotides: TGTGCCAGCAGCCCCGGGAGCGCCGGGGAGCTGTTTTTT. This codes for CASSPGSAGELFF.

The CDR3 bases are TGTGCCAGCAGCTTAACGGTTGGAAACACCATATATTTT. Translation gives CASSLTVGNTIYF. V usage is TRBV7-9 and J usage is TRBJ1-3; no reliable D call. Per the germline V gene, CDR1 is SEHNR and CDR2 is FQNEAQ (reference sequence). The CDR3 is 13 residues long. Deletions cut 2 bases from V and 3 bases from J, with 5 bases between.

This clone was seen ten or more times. Here the CDR3 DNA reads TGTGCCAGCAGGTTGACAGGGTTTGGGCAGCCCCAGCATTTT. This sequence encodes CASRLTGFGQPQHF. The genes are TRBV6-5 and TRBJ1-5, with 7 nucleotides matching TRBD1. The CDR3 covers 14 residues. Germline V CDR1 and CDR2: MNHEY, SVGAGI. J gave up 7 bases and V 6 bases, and 9 bases lay outside the gene matches.

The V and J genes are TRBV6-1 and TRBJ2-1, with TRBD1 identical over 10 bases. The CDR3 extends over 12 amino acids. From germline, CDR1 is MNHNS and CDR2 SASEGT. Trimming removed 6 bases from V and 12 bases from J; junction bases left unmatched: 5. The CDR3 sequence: CASSRDRGGQFF. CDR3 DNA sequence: TGTGCCAGCAGCCGGGACAGGGGAGGGCAGTTCTTC.

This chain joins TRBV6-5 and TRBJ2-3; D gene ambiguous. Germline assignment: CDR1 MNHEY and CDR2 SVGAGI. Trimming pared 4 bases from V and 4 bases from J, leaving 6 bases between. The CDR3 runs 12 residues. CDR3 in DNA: TGTGCCAGCAGTTCCCCTCCAGATACGCAGTATTTT. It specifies CASSSPPDTQYF.